Listed below are T cell receptor beta chains from one sample, sequenced in a study of shared clonotypes between healthy human individuals. TCRdb keeps only in-frame clones here, not all; method: immunoSEQ multiplex PCR. The table lists roughly 2,500,000 clones, over 85% of them singletons. Source material: naive CD4+ T cells from PBMCs. Receptors were obtained from a young man in good health. Some clones in this sample may be carry-over from other donors' samples. CDR3s include the opening cysteine and the closing phenylalanine or tryptophan. The D gene is left open where the match is weak. Some rows mark clone size as missing; the rest say once, few, many or name a class of expanded clone.

D	size	V	J	CDR3	DNA
-	-	TRBV2	TRBJ2-3	CASSERVESQYF	TGTGCCAGCAGTGAAAGGGTCGAGTCGCAGTATTTT
TRBD2	-	TRBV6-1	TRBJ2-5	CASDFIAGALETQYF	TGTGCCAGCGACTTCATAGCGGGAGCTTTGGAGACCCAGTACTTC
-	-	TRBV6-5	TRBJ1-3	CASSYAPGRNTIYF	TGTGCCAGCAGTTATGCCCCCGGGCGAAACACCATATATTTT
-	-	TRBV4-3	TRBJ2-5	CASSPDRGETQYF	TGCGCCAGCAGTCCGGACCGGGGCGAGACCCAGTACTTC
-	-	TRBV7-3	TRBJ2-1	CASSLEASRNEQFF	TGTGCCAGCAGCTTAGAGGCTAGCAGAAATGAGCAGTTCTTC
TRBD1	-	TRBV28	TRBJ2-7	CASSFLNRGSYEQYF	TGTGCCAGCAGTTTTTTGAACAGGGGTTCTTACGAGCAGTACTTC
TRBD2	-	TRBV9	TRBJ2-1	CASSVVAGGPIEQFF	TGTGCCAGCAGCGTAGTCGCGGGAGGGCCAATTGAGCAGTTCTTC
-	once	TRBV2	TRBJ2-7	CAEGSLAYEQYF	TGTGCCGAGGGCAGTCTAGCCTACGAGCAGTACTTC
TRBD1	-	TRBV5-4	TRBJ1-1	CASSIPTGAAEAFF	TGTGCCAGCAGCATTCCAACAGGGGCGGCTGAAGCTTTCTTT
TRBD2	-	TRBV7-2	TRBJ2-5	CASSLAGEVTQYF	TGTGCCAGCAGTCTAGCGGGAGAGGTGACCCAGTACTTC
TRBD1	-	TRBV28	TRBJ2-3	CASSRQGSTDTQYF	TGTGCCAGCAGTAGACAGGGGAGCACAGATACGCAGTATTTT
-	-	TRBV19	TRBJ2-3	CASSDRGFSTDTQYF	TGTGCCAGTAGTGACCGGGGGTTTAGCACAGATACGCAGTATTTT
TRBD2	-	TRBV6-5	TRBJ2-5	CASSYSGSGSQETQYF	TGTGCCAGCAGTTACTCGGGTAGCGGGAGCCAAGAGACCCAGTACTTC
-	-	TRBV10-3	TRBJ1-5	CAISPNNQPQHF	TGTGCCATCAGTCCTAACAATCAGCCCCAGCATTTT
-	-	TRBV6-5	TRBJ2-7	CASSYSSAYLYEQYF	TGTGCCAGCAGTTACTCGTCGGCGTACCTCTACGAGCAGTACTTC
TRBD1	once	TRBV19	TRBJ1-1	CASSTRQGLVEMDTEAFF	TGTGCCAGTAGTACCCGACAGGGACTTGTAGAAATGGACACTGAAGCTTTCTTT
TRBD2	-	TRBV25-1	TRBJ2-1	CASSSGGIHNEQFF	TGTGCCAGCAGCTCCGGGGGGATCCACAATGAGCAGTTCTTC
-	-	TRBV21-1	TRBJ2-7	CASAGLAGQYEQYF	TGTGCCAGCGCCGGACTAGCGGGGCAATACGAGCAGTACTTC
-	-	TRBV9	TRBJ2-3	CASSVGGFSTDTQYF	TGTGCCAGCAGCGTTGGAGGGTTTAGCACAGATACGCAGTATTTT
-	-	TRBV6-6	TRBJ2-1	CASKTGLNNNEQFF	TGTGCCAGCAAGACGGGACTTAACAACAATGAGCAGTTCTTC
-	-	TRBV28	TRBJ1-1	CASSLSKVEAFF	TGTGCCAGCAGTTTAAGCAAGGTGGAAGCTTTCTTT
-	-	TRBV27	TRBJ2-2	CASSLRGTGELFF	TGTGCCAGCAGTTTACGGGGTACCGGGGAGCTGTTTTTT
-	once	TRBV6-6	TRBJ1-4	CASRIVRGSEKLFF	TGTGCCAGCAGAATCGTGAGGGGGAGTGAAAAACTGTTTTTT